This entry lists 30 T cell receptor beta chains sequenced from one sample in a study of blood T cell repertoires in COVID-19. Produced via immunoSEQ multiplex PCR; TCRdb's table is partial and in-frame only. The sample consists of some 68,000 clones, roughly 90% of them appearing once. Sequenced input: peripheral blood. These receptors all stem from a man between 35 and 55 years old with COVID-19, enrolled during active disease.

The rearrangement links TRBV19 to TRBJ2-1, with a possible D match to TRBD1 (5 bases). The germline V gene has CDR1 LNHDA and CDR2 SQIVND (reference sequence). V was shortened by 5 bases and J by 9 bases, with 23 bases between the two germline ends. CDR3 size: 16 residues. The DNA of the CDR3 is TGTGCCAGTAGTCCCCACCCGCAGGGTAGTACGGGTGAGCAGTTCTTC. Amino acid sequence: CASSPHPQGSTGEQFF.

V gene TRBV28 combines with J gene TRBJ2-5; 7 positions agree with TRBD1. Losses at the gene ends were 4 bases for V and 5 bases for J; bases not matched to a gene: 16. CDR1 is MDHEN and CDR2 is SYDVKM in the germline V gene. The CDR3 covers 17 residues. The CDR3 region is CASSSIQGTGVDETQYF. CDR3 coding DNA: TGTGCCAGCAGTTCCATTCAGGGAACAGGGGTGGATGAGACCCAGTACTTC.

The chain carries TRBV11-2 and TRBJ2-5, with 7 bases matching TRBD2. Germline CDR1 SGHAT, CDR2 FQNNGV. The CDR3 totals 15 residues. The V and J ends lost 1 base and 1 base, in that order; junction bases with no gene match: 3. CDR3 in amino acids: CASSLGAGVQETQYF. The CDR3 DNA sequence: TGTGCCAGCAGCTTAGGGGCGGGGGTCCAAGAGACCCAGTACTTC.

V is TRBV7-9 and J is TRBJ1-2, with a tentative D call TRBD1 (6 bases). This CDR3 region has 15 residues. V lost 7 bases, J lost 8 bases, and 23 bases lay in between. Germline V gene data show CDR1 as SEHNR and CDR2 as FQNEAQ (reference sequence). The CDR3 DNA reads TGTGCCAGCACCCCCCCGGGACACTCAAGAGTCGGCTACACCTTC. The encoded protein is CASTPPGHSRVGYTF. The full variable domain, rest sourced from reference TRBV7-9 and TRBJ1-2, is DTGVSQNPRHKITKRGQNVTFRCDPISEHNRLYWYRQTLGQGPEFLTYFQNEAQLEKSRLLSDRFSAERPKGSFSTLEIQRTEQGDSAMYLCASTPPGHSRVGYTFGSGTRLTVV.

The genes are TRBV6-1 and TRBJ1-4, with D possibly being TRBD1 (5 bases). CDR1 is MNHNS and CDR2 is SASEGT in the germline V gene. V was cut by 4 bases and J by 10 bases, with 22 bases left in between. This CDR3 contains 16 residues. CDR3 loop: CASSVGTVLMGGKLFF. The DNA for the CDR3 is TGTGCCAGCAGTGTAGGGACTGTCCTTATGGGAGGAAAACTGTTTTTT.

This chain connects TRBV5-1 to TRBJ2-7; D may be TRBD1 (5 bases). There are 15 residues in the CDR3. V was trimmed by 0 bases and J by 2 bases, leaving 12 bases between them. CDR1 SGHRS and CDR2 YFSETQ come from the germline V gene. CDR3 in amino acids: CASSLEPGPTYEQYF. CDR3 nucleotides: TGCGCCAGCAGCTTGGAGCCAGGGCCGACCTACGAGCAGTACTTC.

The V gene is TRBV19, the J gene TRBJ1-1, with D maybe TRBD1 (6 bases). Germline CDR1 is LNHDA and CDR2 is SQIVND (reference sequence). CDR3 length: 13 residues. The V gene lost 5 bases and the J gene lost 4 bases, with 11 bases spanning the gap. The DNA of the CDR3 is TGTGCCAGTAGTGCGAAACAGGGCACTGAAGCTTTCTTT. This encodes CASSAKQGTEAFF.

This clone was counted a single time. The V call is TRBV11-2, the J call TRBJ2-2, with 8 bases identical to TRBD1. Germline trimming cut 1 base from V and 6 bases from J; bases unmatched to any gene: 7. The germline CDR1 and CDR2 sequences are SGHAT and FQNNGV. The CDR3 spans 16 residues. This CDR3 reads CASSLAFRGRPGELFF. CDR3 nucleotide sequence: TGTGCCAGCAGCTTAGCGTTCAGGGGGCGCCCCGGGGAGCTGTTTTTT.

The CDR3 DNA sequence: TGTGCCAGCAGTGACAGGGGGAACTATGGCTACACCTTC. As protein: CASSDRGNYGYTF. The rearrangement links TRBV6-1 to TRBJ1-2, with 7 positions matching TRBD1. V was pared by 3 bases and J by 2 bases, with 0 bases of the junction left unmatched. There are 13 residues in the CDR3. CDR1 and CDR2 (germline): MNHNS, SASEGT.

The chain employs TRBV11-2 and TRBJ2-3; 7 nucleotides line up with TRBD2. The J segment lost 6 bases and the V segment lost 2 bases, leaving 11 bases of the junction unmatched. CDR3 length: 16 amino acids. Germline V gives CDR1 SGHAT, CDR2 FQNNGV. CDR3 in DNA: TGTGCCAGCAGCTTAAGGGACGGGGGGAAGGTTGATACGCAGTATTTT. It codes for CASSLRDGGKVDTQYF.

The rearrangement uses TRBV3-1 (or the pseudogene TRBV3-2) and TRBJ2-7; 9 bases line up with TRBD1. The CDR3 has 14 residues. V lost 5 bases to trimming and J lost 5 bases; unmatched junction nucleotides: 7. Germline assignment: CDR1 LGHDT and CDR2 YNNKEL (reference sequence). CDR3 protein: CASSLTGGSNEQYF. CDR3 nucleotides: TGTGCCAGCAGCTTGACAGGGGGGTCCAACGAGCAGTACTTC.

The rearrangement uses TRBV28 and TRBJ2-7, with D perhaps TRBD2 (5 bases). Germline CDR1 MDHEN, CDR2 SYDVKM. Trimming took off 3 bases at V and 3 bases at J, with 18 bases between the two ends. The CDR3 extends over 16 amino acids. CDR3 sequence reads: CASSFVLRELLYEQYF. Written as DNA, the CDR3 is TGTGCCAGCAGTTTTGTTCTTCGGGAACTCCTCTACGAGCAGTACTTC.

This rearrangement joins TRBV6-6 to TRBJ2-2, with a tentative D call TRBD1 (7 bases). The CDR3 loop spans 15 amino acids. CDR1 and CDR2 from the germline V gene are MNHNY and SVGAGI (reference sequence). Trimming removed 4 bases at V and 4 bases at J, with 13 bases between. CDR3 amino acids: CASSLEGAFTGELFF. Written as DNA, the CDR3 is TGTGCCAGCAGTTTGGAGGGGGCGTTCACCGGGGAGCTGTTTTTT.

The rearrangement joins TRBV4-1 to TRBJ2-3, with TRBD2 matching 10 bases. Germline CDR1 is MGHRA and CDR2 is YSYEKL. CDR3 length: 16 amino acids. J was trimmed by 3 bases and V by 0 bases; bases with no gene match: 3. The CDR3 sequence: CASSQDTSGVTDTQYF. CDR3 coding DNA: TGCGCCAGCAGCCAAGATACTAGCGGGGTGACAGATACGCAGTATTTT.

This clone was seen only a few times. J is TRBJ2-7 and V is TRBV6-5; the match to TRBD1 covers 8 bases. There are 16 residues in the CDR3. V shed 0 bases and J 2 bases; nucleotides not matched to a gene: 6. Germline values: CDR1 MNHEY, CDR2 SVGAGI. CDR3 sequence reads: CASSYSAQQGAYEQYF. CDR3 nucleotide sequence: TGTGCCAGCAGTTACTCGGCGCAACAGGGGGCCTACGAGCAGTACTTC.

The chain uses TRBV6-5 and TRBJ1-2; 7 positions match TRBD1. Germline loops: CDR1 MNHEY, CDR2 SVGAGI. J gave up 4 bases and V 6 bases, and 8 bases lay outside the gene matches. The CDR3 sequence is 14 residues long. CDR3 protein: CASRSPGGTYGYTF. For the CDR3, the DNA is TGTGCCAGCAGATCACCAGGGGGAACCTATGGCTACACCTTC.

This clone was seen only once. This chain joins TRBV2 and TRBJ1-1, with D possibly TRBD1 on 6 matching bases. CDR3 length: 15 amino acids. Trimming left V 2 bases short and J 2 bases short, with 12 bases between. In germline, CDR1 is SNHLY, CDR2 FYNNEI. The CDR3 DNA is TGTGCCAGCAGTGAACTGGACAGAAGAAACACTGAAGCTTTCTTT. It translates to CASSELDRRNTEAFF. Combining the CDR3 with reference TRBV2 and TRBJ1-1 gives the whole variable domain EPEVTQTPSHQVTQMGQEVILRCVPISNHLYFYWYRQILGQKVEFLVSFYNNEISEKSEIFDDQFSVERPDGSNFTLKIRSTKLEDSAMYFCASSELDRRNTEAFFGQGTRLTVV.

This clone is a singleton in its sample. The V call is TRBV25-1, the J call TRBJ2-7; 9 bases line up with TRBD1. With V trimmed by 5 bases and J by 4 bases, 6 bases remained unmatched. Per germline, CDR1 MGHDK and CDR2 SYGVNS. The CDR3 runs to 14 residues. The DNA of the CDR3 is TGTGCCAGCAGTCCGCCGGGACAGGGTTACGAGCAGTACTTC. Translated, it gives CASSPPGQGYEQYF.

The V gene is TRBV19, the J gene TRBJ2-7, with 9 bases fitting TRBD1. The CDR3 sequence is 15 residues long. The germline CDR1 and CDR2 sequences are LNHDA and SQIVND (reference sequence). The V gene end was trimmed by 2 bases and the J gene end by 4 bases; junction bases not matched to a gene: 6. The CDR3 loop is CASSIKVGQGYEQYF. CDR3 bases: TGTGCCAGTAGTATAAAGGTGGGACAGGGATACGAGCAGTACTTC.

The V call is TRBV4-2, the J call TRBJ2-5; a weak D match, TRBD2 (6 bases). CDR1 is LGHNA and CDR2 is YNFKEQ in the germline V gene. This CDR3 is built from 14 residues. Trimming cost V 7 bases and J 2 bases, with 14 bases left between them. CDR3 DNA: TGTGCCAGCAAGGCCGGGGACTCGCAAGAGACCCAGTACTTC. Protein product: CASKAGDSQETQYF.

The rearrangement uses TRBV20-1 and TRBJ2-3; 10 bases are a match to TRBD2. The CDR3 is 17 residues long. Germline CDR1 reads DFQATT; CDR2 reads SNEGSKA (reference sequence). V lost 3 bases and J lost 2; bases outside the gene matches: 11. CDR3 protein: CSASGLAGASHTDTQYF. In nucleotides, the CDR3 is TGCAGTGCTAGTGGGCTAGCGGGGGCCTCACACACAGATACGCAGTATTTT.

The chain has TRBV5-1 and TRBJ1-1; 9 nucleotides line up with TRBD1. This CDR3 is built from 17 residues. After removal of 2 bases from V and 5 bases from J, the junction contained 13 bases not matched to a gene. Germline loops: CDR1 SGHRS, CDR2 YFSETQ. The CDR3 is CASSFDGRQGGKTEAFF. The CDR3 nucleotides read TGCGCCAGCAGCTTCGACGGAAGACAGGGGGGAAAAACTGAAGCTTTCTTT.

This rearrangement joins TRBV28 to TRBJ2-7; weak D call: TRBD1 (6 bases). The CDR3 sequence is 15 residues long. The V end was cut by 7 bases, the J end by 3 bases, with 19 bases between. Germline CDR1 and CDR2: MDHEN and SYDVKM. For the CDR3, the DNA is TGTGCCAGCACCTCCCCGGGACAAGAAGACTACGAGCAGTACTTC. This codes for CASTSPGQEDYEQYF.

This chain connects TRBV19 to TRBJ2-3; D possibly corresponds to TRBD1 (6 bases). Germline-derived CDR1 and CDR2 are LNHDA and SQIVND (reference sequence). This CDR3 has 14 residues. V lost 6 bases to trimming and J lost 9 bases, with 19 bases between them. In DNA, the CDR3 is TGTGCCAGTAGCCCGACAGACAGGCAAGAAACGCAGTATTTT. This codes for CASSPTDRQETQYF.

CDR3: CAWSGDRAVPYEQYF. CDR3 bases: TGTGCCTGGAGTGGGGACAGGGCGGTGCCCTACGAGCAGTACTTC. The chain links TRBV30 to TRBJ2-7; 9 nucleotides align to TRBD1. The CDR3 runs to 15 residues. The V gene end was trimmed by 1 base and the J gene end by 2 bases; junction bases not matched to a gene: 6. In germline, CDR1 is GTSNPN, CDR2 SVGIG (reference sequence).

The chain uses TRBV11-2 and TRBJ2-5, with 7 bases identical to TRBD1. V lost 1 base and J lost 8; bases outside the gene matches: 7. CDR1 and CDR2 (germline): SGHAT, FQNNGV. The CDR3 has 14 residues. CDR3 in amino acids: CASSLGARGLTQYF. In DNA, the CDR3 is TGTGCCAGCAGCTTAGGGGCCAGGGGGTTAACCCAGTACTTC.

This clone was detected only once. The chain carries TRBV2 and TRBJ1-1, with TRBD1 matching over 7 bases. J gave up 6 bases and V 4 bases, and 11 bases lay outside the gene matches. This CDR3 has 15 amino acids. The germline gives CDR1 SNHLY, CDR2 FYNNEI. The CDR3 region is CASSVRTGIMSEAFF. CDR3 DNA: TGTGCCAGCAGTGTCCGGACAGGAATTATGTCTGAAGCTTTCTTT.

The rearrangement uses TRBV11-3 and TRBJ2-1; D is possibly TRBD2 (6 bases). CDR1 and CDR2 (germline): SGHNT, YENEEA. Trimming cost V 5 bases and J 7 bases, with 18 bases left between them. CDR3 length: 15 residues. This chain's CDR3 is CASSPGSSDANEQFF. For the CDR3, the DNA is TGTGCCAGCAGCCCCGGGTCTAGCGATGCGAATGAGCAGTTCTTC. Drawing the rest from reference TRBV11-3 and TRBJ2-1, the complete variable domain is EAGVVQSPRYKIIEKKQPVAFWCNPISGHNTLYWYLQNLGQGPELLIRYENEEAVDDSQLPKDRFSAERLKGVDSTLKIQPAELGDSAVYLCASSPGSSDANEQFFGPGTRLTVL.

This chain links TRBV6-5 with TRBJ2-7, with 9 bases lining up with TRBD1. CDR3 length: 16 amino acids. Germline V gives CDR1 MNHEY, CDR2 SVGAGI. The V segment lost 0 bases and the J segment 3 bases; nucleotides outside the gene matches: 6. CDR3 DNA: TGTGCCAGCAGTTACTCACCGGGACAGGGTAACTACGAGCAGTACTTC. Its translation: CASSYSPGQGNYEQYF.

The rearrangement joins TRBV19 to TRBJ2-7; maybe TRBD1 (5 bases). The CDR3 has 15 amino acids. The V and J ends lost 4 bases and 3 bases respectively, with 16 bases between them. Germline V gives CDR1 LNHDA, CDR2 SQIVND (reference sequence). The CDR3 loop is CASSRGSQGIYEQYF. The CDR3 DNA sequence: TGTGCCAGTAGTAGAGGATCCCAGGGAATCTACGAGCAGTACTTC.